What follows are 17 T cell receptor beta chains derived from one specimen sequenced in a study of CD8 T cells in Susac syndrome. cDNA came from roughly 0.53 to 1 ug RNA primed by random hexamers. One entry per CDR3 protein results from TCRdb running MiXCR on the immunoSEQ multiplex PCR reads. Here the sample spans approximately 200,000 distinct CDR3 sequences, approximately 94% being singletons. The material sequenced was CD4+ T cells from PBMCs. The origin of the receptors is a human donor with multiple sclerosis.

CDR3 nucleotides: TGCAGCGTTGAAGGGGACAGGGCCGGCGAGCAGTACTTC. As protein: CSVEGDRAGEQYF. The V call is TRBV29-1, the J call TRBJ2-7; 9 bases map to TRBD1. This CDR3 comprises 13 residues. After removal of 1 base from V and 6 bases from J, the junction contained 4 bases not matched to a gene. Germline V gene sequence: CDR1 SQVTM, CDR2 ANQGSEA.

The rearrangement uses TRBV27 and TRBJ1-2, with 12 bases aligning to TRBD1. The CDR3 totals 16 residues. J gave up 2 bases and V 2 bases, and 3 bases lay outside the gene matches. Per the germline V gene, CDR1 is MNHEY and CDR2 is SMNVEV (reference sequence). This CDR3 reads CASSLTGTGGNYGYTF. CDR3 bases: TGTGCCAGCAGTTTAACTGGGACAGGGGGCAACTATGGCTACACCTTC.

The CDR3 nucleotides read TGTGCCAGCGGGGCCTTTAGCAATCAGCCCCAGCATTTT. Its translation is CASGAFSNQPQHF. The rearrangement joins TRBV12-3 or TRBV12-4 to TRBJ1-5; D perhaps matches TRBD1 (5 bases). The CDR3 contains 13 residues. V was cut by 8 bases and J by 0 bases, with 8 bases left in between.

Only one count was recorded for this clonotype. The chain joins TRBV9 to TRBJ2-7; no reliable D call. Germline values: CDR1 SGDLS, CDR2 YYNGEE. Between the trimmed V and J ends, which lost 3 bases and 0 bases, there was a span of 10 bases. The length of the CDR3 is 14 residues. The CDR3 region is CASSGGPSSYEQYF. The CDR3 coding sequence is TGTGCCAGCAGCGGCGGCCCTAGCTCCTACGAGCAGTACTTC.

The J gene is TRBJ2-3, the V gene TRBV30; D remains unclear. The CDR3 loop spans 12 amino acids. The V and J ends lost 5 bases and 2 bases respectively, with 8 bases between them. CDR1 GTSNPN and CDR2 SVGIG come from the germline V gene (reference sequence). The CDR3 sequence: CAWEGNTDTQYF. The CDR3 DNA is TGTGCCTGGGAAGGGAACACAGATACGCAGTATTTT.

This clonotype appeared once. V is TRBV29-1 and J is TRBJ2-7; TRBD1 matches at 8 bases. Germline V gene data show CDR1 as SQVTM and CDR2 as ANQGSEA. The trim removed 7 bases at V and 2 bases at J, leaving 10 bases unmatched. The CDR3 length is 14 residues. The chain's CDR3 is CSAISQGAAYEQYF. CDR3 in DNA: TGCAGCGCTATATCCCAGGGGGCTGCCTACGAGCAGTACTTC.

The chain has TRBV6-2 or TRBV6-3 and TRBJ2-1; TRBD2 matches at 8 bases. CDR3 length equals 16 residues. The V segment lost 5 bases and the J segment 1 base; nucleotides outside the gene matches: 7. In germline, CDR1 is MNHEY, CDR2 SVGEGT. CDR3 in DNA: TGTGCCAGCAGTCCCCATTCGGGGGGGTCCTACAATGAGCAGTTCTTC. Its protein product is CASSPHSGGSYNEQFF.

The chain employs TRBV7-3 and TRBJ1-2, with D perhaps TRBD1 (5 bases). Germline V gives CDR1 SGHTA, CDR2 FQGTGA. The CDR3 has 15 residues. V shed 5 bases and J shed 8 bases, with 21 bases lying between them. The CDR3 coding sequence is TGTGCCAGCAGCCTTATGCCGAATATCGGGGACGGCTACACCTTC. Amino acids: CASSLMPNIGDGYTF.

The CDR3 sequence: CASSYTGYEQYF. DNA of the CDR3: TGTGCCAGCAGTTACACAGGGTACGAGCAGTACTTC. The chain recombines TRBV6-6 with TRBJ2-7; maybe TRBD1 (6 bases). This CDR3 has 12 amino acids. The V gene lost 2 bases and the J gene lost 4 bases, with 6 bases spanning the gap. Germline V gives CDR1 MNHNY, CDR2 SVGAGI (reference sequence).

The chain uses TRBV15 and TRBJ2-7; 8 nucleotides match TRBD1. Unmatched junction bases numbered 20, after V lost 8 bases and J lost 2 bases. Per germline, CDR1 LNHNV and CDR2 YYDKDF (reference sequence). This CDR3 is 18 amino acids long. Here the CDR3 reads CATGVQRGWDRRTYEQYF. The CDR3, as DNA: TGTGCCACCGGGGTCCAGAGGGGGTGGGACAGGAGAACCTACGAGCAGTACTTC.

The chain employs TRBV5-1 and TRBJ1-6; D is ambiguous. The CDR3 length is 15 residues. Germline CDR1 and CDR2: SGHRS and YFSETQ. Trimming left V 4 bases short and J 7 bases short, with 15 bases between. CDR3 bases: TGCGCCAGCAGCCTAAACATTGGCCAGAATTCACCCCTCCACTTT. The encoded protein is CASSLNIGQNSPLHF.

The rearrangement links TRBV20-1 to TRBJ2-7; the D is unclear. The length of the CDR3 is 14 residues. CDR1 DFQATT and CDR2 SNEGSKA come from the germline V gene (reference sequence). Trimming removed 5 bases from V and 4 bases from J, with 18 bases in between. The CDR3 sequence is CSAEKGMKKYEQYF. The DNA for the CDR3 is TGCAGTGCTGAGAAAGGGATGAAGAAATACGAGCAGTACTTC.

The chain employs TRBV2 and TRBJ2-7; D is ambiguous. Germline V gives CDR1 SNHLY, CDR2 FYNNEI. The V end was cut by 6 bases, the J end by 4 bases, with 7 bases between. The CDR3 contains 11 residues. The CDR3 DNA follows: TGTGCCAGCAGCCAGGAGTACGAGCAGTACTTC. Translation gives CASSQEYEQYF.

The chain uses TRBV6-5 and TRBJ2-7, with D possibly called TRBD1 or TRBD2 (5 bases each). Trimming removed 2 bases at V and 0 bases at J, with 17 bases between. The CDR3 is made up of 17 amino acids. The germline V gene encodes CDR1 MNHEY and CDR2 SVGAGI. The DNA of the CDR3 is TGTGCCAGCAGTTACGGGGACCCCAGGGAGAACTCCTACGAGCAGTACTTC. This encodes CASSYGDPRENSYEQYF.

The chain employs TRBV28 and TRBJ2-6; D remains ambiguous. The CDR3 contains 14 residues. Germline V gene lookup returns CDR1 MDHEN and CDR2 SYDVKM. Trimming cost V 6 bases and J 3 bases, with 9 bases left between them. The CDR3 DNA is TGTGCCAGCAGCACTCGTGATGGGGCCAACGTCCTGACTTTC. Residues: CASSTRDGANVLTF.

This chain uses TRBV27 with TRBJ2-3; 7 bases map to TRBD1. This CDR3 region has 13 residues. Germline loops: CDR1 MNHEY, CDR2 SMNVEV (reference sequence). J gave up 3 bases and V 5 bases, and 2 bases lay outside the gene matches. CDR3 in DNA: TGTGCCAGCAGTGGCAGGGGGACAGATACGCAGTATTTT. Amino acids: CASSGRGTDTQYF.

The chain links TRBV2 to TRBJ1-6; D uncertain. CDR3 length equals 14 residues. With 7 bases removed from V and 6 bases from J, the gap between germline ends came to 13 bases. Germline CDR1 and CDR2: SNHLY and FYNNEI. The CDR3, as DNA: TGTGCCAGCACCGAGGAGGGTTTTAATTCACCCCTCCACTTT. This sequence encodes CASTEEGFNSPLHF.